The 13 T cell receptor beta chains below come from one sample, sequenced in a study of blood T cell repertoires in COVID-19. Only in-frame clones appear in the TCRdb table, and some are missing; sequencing was by immunoSEQ multiplex PCR. The data show about 250,000 clones, over 75% seen once. Sequenced: PBMCs or T cells enriched from blood (not recorded which). The receptors were gathered from a woman aged 50 to 60 with acute COVID-19.

The chain has TRBV10-2 and TRBJ1-5; no clear D. Trimming removed 4 bases at V and 6 bases at J, with 13 bases between. The length of the CDR3 is 14 residues. CDR1 and CDR2 (germline): WSHSY, SAAADI. The CDR3 spells CASSGNTRGQPQHF. In DNA form, the CDR3 reads TGCGCCAGCAGTGGAAACACCAGAGGTCAGCCCCAGCATTTT.

This clone was recorded a few times. The chain carries TRBV19 and TRBJ1-5; a weak D match, TRBD1 (6 bases). This CDR3 comprises 15 residues. The V end lost 5 bases, the J end lost 6 bases, and 17 bases lay between the germline ends. Germline V gene lookup returns CDR1 LNHDA and CDR2 SQIVND (reference sequence). The CDR3 protein is CASSVTQGTFQPQHF. The CDR3 DNA reads TGTGCCAGTAGTGTTACACAGGGAACGTTTCAGCCCCAGCATTTT.

This chain connects TRBV18 to TRBJ2-7, with 8 bases matching TRBD2. From germline, CDR1 is KGHSH and CDR2 LQKENI. The CDR3 is made up of 14 amino acids. J was trimmed by 3 bases and V by 4 bases; bases with no gene match: 5. CDR3 sequence reads: CASSRTSTGYEQYF. The CDR3 coding sequence is TGTGCCAGCTCACGGACTAGCACTGGCTACGAGCAGTACTTC. The variable domain in full, with the rest retrieved from reference TRBV18 and TRBJ2-7, is NAGVMQNPRHLVRRRGQEARLRCSPMKGHSHVYWYRQLPEEGLKFMVYLQKENIIDESGMPKERFSAEFPKEGPSILRIQQVVRGDSAAYFCASSRTSTGYEQYFGPGTRLTVT.

V is TRBV2 and J is TRBJ2-7, with D uncertain. The length of the CDR3 is 11 residues. The germline CDR1 and CDR2 sequences are SNHLY and FYNNEI. Trimming took off 8 bases at V and 4 bases at J, with 9 bases between the two ends. The CDR3 sequence: CASAQSYEQYF. The CDR3 region has the DNA TGTGCCAGCGCACAGAGTTACGAGCAGTACTTC. Full variable domain (outside the CDR3, taken from reference TRBV2 and TRBJ2-7): EPEVTQTPSHQVTQMGQEVILRCVPISNHLYFYWYRQILGQKVEFLVSFYNNEISEKSEIFDDQFSVERPDGSNFTLKIRSTKLEDSAMYFCASAQSYEQYFGPGTRLTVT.

This clone was seen only a few times. V and J are TRBV25-1 and TRBJ1-5; D is undetermined. V lost 1 base, J lost 3 bases, and 7 bases lay in between. Germline CDR1 and CDR2: MGHDK and SYGVNS. CDR3 size: 14 residues. The CDR3 region has the DNA TGTGCCAGCAGTGAATTAGACTCCAATCAGCCCCAGCATTTT. Translation gives CASSELDSNQPQHF.

The V and J genes are TRBV2 and TRBJ1-4; 8 positions agree with TRBD1. Losses at the gene ends were 7 bases for V and 6 bases for J; bases not matched to a gene: 10. Germline lookup yields CDR1 SNHLY and CDR2 FYNNEI. The CDR3 is 15 amino acids. In DNA form, the CDR3 reads TGTGCCAGCATTCCTAGGGCAGGGGGCGATGAAAAACTGTTTTTT. It encodes CASIPRAGGDEKLFF. The full variable domain, rest sourced from reference TRBV2 and TRBJ1-4, is EPEVTQTPSHQVTQMGQEVILRCVPISNHLYFYWYRQILGQKVEFLVSFYNNEISEKSEIFDDQFSVERPDGSNFTLKIRSTKLEDSAMYFCASIPRAGGDEKLFFGSGTQLSVL.

The chain employs TRBV30 and TRBJ1-6; 8 positions agree with TRBD1. Trimming removed 3 bases from V and 6 bases from J; junction bases left unmatched: 7. Germline V gives CDR1 GTSNPN, CDR2 SVGIG (reference sequence). The CDR3 runs to 15 residues. This CDR3 is CAWSGQGGFNSPLHF. CDR3 sequence (DNA): TGTGCCTGGAGCGGACAGGGAGGATTTAATTCACCCCTCCACTTT.

The chain carries TRBV7-8 and TRBJ1-2; TRBD1 matches 7 bases. The CDR3 is 15 residues long. Germline V gene sequence: CDR1 SGHVS, CDR2 FQNEAQ. With 5 bases clipped from V and 6 bases from J, the junction kept 12 bases outside the gene matches. The CDR3 is CASSTQTGSMDGYTF. The DNA for the CDR3 is TGTGCCAGCAGCACCCAGACAGGGAGTATGGATGGCTACACCTTC. Using reference TRBV7-8 and TRBJ1-2 for the parts outside the CDR3, the full variable domain is GAGVSQSPRYKVAKRGQDVALRCDPISGHVSLFWYQQALGQGPEFLTYFQNEAQLDKSGLPSDRFFAERPEGSVSTLKIQRTQQEDSAVYLCASSTQTGSMDGYTFGSGTRLTVV.

Only one count was recorded for this clone. This chain joins TRBV29-1 and TRBJ1-1; possibly TRBD1 for D (6 bases). CDR3 size: 11 residues. V was cut by 7 bases and J by 5 bases, with 11 bases left in between. Germline CDR1 and CDR2: SQVTM and ANQGSEA. CDR3 residues: CSDRQGTEAFF. The CDR3, as DNA: TGCAGCGACCGCCAGGGGACTGAAGCTTTCTTT. The full variable domain, its missing parts supplied by reference TRBV29-1 and TRBJ1-1, is SAVISQKPSRDICQRGTSLTIQCQVDSQVTMMFWYRQQPGQSLTLIATANQGSEATYESGFVIDKFPISRPNLTFSTLTVSNMSPEDSSIYLCSDRQGTEAFFGQGTRLTVV.

The V call is TRBV2, the J call TRBJ2-1, with 9 bases lining up with TRBD2. CDR1 and CDR2 (germline): SNHLY, FYNNEI. CDR3 size: 14 residues. Trimming removed 7 bases from V and 7 bases from J; junction bases left unmatched: 8. For the CDR3, the DNA is TGTGCCAGCAAGAGCGCGGGGGGGCCAAATGAGCAGTTCTTC. Amino acid sequence: CASKSAGGPNEQFF.

This clone was picked up one time. The chain links TRBV7-9 to TRBJ1-5; 11 positions match TRBD1. The junction had 5 bases not matched to a gene; V was cut back by 4 bases and J by 6 bases. This CDR3 has 15 amino acids. Germline V gene data show CDR1 as SEHNR and CDR2 as FQNEAQ (reference sequence). The CDR3: CASSSGGTGGQPQHF. CDR3 DNA sequence: TGTGCCAGCAGCTCGGGAGGGACAGGGGGTCAGCCCCAGCATTTT.

The CDR3 bases are TGTGCCAGCAGCTCCGACAGGGCCGCTTTCTTT. This codes for CASSSDRAAFF. The rearrangement links TRBV13 to TRBJ1-1; TRBD1 agrees at 7 bases. The CDR3 length is 11 residues. Germline V gives CDR1 PRHDT, CDR2 FYEKMQ (reference sequence). V trimming: 4 bases; J trimming: 11 bases; junction bases outside the gene matches: 4. The complete variable domain, with remaining parts taken from reference TRBV13 and TRBJ1-1, reads AAGVIQSPRHLIKEKRETATLKCYPIPRHDTVYWYQQGPGQDPQFLISFYEKMQSDKGSIPDRFSAQQFSDYHSELNMSSLELGDSALYFCASSSDRAAFFGQGTRLTVV.

The chain combines TRBV19 with TRBJ2-1; 9 bases align to TRBD1. Germline-derived CDR1 and CDR2 are LNHDA and SQIVND (reference sequence). V shed 9 bases and J 6 bases; nucleotides not matched to a gene: 12. CDR3 length equals 15 residues. For the CDR3, the DNA is TGTGCCAGCATTAACCCCGGGACAGGGATCAATGAGCAGTTCTTC. Translated, it gives CASINPGTGINEQFF.